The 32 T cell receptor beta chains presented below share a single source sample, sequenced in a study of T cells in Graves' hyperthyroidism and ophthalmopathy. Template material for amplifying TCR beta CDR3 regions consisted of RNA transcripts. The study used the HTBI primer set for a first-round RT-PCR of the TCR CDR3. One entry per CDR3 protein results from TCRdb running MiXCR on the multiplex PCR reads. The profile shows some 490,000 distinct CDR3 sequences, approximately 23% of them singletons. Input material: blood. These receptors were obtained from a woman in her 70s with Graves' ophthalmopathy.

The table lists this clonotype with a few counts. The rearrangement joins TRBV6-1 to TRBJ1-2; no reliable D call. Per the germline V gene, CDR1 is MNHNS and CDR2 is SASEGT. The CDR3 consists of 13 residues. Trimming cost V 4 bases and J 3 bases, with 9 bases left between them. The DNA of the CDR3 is TGTGCCAGCAGTGCTACAATTTACTATGGCTACACCTTC. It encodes CASSATIYYGYTF.

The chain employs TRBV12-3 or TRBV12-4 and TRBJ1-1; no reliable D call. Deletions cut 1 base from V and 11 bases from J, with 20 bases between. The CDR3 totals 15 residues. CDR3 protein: CASSLEGLVGSMAFF. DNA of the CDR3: TGTGCCAGCAGTTTAGAAGGGCTTGTAGGGAGTATGGCTTTCTTT.

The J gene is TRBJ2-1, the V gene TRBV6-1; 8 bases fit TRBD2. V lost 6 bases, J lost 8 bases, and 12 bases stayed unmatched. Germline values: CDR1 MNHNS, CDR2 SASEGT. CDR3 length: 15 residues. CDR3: CASSPLAGARDEQFF. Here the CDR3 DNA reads TGTGCCAGCAGCCCCCTAGCGGGCGCTAGGGATGAGCAGTTCTTC.

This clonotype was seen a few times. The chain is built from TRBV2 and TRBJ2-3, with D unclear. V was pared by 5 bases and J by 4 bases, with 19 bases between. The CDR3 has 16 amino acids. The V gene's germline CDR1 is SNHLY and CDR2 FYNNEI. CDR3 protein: CASSPQWLIGSDTQYF. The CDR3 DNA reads TGTGCCAGCAGTCCCCAATGGCTTATAGGGTCAGATACGCAGTATTTT. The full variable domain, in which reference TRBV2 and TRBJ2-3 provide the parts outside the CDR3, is EPEVTQTPSHQVTQMGQEVILRCVPISNHLYFYWYRQILGQKVEFLVSFYNNEISEKSEIFDDQFSVERPDGSNFTLKIRSTKLEDSAMYFCASSPQWLIGSDTQYFGPGTRLTVL.

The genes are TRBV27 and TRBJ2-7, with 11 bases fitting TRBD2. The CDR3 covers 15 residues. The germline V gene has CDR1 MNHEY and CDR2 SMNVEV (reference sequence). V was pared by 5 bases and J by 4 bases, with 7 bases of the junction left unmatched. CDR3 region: CASSKVLAGGYEQYF. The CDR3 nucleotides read TGTGCCAGCAGTAAGGTTCTAGCGGGAGGTTACGAGCAGTACTTC.

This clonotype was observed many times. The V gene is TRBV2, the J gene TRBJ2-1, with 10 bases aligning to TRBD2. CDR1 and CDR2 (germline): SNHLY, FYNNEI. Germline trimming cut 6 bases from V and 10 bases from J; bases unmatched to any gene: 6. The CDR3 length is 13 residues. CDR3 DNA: TGTGCCAGCAGCCCCGGGACTAGCGTCGAGCAGTTCTTC. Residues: CASSPGTSVEQFF.

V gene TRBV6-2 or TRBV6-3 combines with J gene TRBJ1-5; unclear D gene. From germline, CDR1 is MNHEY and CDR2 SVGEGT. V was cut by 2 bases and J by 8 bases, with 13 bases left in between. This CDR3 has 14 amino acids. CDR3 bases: TGTGCCAGCAGTTACGGGCCGATTCGGGAGCCCCAGCATTTT. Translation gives CASSYGPIREPQHF.

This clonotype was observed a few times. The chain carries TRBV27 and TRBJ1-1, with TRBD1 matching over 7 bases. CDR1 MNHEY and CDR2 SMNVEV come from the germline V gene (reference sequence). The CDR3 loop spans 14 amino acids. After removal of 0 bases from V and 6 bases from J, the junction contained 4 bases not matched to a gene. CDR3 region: CASSLSGTVAEAFF. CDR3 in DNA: TGTGCCAGCAGTTTATCGGGGACAGTAGCTGAAGCTTTCTTT.

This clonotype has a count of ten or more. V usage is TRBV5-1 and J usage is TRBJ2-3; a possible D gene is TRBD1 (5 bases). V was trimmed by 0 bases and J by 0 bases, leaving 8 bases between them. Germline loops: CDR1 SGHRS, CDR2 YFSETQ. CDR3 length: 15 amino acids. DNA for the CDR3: TGCGCCAGCAGCTTGGAGGGGCCCAGCACAGATACGCAGTATTTT. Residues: CASSLEGPSTDTQYF.

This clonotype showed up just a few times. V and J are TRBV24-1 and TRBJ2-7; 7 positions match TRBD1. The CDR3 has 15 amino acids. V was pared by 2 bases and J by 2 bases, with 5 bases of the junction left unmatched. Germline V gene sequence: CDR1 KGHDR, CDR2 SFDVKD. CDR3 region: CATSDSGTAAYEQYF. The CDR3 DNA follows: TGTGCCACCAGTGATTCCGGGACAGCCGCCTACGAGCAGTACTTC.

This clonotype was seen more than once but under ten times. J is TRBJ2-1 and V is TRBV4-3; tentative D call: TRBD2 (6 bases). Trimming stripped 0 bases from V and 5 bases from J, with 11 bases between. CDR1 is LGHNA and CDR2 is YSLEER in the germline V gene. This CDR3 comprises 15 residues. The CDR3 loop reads CASSQEGLHHNEQFF. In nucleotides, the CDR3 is TGCGCCAGCAGCCAAGAAGGACTACACCACAATGAGCAGTTCTTC.

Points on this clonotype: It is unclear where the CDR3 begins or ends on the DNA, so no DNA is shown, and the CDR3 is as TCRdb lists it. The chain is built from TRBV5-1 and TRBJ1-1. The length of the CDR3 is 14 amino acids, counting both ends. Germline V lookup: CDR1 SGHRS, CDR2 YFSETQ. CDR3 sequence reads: CASSLWGGGTEAVF.

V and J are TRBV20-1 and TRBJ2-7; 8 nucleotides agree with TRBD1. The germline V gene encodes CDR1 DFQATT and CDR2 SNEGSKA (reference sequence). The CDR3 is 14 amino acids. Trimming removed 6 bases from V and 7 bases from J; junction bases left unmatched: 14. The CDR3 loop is CSARPGTGLYEQYF. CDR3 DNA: TGCAGTGCAAGACCCGGGACAGGCCTCTATGAGCAGTACTTC.

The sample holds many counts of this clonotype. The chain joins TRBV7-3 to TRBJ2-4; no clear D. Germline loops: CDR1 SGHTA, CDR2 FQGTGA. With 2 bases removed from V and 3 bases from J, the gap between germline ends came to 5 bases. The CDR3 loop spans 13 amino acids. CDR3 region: CASSLDFKNIQYF. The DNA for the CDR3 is TGTGCCAGCAGCTTAGATTTCAAAAACATTCAGTACTTC.

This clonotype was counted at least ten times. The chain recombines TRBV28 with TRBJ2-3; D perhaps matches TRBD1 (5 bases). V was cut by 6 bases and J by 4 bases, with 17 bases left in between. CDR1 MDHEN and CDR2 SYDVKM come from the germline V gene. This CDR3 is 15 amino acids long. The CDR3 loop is CASRPGHFQADTQYF. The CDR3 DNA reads TGTGCCAGCAGACCTGGACATTTTCAAGCAGATACGCAGTATTTT. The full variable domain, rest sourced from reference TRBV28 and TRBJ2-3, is DVKVTQSSRYLVKRTGEKVFLECVQDMDHENMFWYRQDPGLGLRLIYFSYDVKMKEKGDIPEGYSVSREKKERFSLILESASTNQTSMYLCASRPGHFQADTQYFGPGTRLTVL.

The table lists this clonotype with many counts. CDR3 loop: CASSPGQGVGYTF. CDR3 nucleotide sequence: TGTGCCAGCAGCCCGGGACAGGGGGTCGGCTACACCTTC. V usage is TRBV12-3 or TRBV12-4 and J usage is TRBJ1-2; 11 nucleotides agree with TRBD1. The V segment lost 6 bases and the J segment 8 bases; nucleotides outside the gene matches: 5. CDR3 length: 13 amino acids.

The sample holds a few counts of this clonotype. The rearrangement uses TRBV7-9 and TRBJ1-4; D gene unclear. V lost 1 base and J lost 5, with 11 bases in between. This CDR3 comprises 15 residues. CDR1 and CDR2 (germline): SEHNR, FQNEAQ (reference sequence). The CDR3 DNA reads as TGTGCCAGCAGCTTAGGCTACAGCGGGAATGAAAAACTGTTTTTT. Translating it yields CASSLGYSGNEKLFF.

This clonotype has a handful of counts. In DNA form, the CDR3 reads TGTGCCAGCACCCAAAGCGGGAGCTCCTACGAGCAGTACTTC. Protein sequence: CASTQSGSSYEQYF. The genes are TRBV6-2 or TRBV6-3 and TRBJ2-7; 8 bases are a match to TRBD2. Looked up from germline, CDR1 is MNHEY and CDR2 is SVGEGT. CDR3 length: 14 residues. V lost 7 bases, J lost 0 bases, and 5 bases stayed unmatched.

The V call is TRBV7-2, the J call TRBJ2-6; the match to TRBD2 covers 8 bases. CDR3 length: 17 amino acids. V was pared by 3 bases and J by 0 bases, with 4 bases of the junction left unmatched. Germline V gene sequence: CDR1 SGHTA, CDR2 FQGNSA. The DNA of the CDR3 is TGTGCCAGCAGCTTTCAAGCGGGAGACTCTGGGGCCAACGTCCTGACTTTC. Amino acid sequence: CASSFQAGDSGANVLTF.

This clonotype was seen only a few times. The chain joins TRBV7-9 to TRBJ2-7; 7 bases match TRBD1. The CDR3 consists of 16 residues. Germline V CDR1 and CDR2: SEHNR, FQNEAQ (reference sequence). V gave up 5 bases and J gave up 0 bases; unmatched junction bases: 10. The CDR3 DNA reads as TGTGCCAGCAGCGGAACGAGGGGGCGACTCTCCTACGAGCAGTACTTC. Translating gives CASSGTRGRLSYEQYF. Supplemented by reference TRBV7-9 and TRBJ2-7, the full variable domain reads DTGVSQNPRHKITKRGQNVTFRCDPISEHNRLYWYRQTLGQGPEFLTYFQNEAQLEKSRLLSDRFSAERPKGSFSTLEIQRTEQGDSAMYLCASSGTRGRLSYEQYFGPGTRLTVT.

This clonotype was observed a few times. CDR3 amino acids: CASRSGQGNEKLFF. The CDR3 DNA is TGTGCCAGCAGAAGCGGACAGGGGAATGAAAAACTGTTTTTT. The chain carries TRBV6-1 and TRBJ1-4; 9 positions match TRBD1. The CDR3 is 14 amino acids. Unmatched junction bases numbered 4, after V lost 6 bases and J lost 5 bases. CDR1 and CDR2 (germline): MNHNS, SASEGT.

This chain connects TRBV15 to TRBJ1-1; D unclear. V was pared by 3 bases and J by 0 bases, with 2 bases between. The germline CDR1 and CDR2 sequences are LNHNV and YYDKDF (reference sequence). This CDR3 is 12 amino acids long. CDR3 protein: CATSRVNTEAFF. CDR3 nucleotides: TGTGCCACCAGCAGGGTGAACACTGAAGCTTTCTTT. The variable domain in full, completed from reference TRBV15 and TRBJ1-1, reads DAMVIQNPRYQVTQFGKPVTLSCSQTLNHNVMYWYQQKSSQAPKLLFHYYDKDFNNEADTPDNFQSRRPNTSFCFLDIRSPGLGDTAMYLCATSRVNTEAFFGQGTRLTVV.

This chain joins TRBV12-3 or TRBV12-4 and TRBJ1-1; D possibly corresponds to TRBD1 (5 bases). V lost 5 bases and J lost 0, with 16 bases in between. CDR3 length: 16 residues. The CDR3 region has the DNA TGTGCCAGCAGTCCGACCGAGGGGCACATGAACACTGAAGCTTTCTTT. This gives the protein CASSPTEGHMNTEAFF.

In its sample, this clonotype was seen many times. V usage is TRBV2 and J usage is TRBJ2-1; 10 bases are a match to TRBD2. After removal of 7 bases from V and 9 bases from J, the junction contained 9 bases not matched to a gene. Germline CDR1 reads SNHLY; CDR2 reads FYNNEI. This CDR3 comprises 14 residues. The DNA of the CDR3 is TGTGCCAGCAAAACCCCCGGACTAGCGGCTGAGCAGTTCTTC. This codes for CASKTPGLAAEQFF.

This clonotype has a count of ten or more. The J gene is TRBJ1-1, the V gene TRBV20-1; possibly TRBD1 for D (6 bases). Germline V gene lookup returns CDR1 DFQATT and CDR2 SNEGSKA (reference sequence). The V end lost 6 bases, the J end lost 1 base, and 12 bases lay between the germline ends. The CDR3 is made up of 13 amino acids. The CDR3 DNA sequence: TGCAGTGCGCCGGACAGCCCGAACACTGAAGCTTTCTTT. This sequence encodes CSAPDSPNTEAFF.

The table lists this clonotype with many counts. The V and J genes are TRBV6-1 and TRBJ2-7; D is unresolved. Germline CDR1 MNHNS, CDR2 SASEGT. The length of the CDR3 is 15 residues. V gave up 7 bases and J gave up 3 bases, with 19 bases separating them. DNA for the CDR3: TGTGCCAGCACCCCATCCCGGCTAGGATACTACGAGCAGTACTTC. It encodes CASTPSRLGYYEQYF.

The CDR3 protein is CASSSGQPNYGYTF. DNA for the CDR3: TGCGCCAGCAGCTCGGGACAGCCTAACTATGGCTACACCTTC. The V call is TRBV5-1, the J call TRBJ1-2; 7 bases are a match to TRBD1. Germline CDR1 and CDR2: SGHRS and YFSETQ. This CDR3 contains 14 residues. V gave up 3 bases and J gave up 0 bases; unmatched junction bases: 2.

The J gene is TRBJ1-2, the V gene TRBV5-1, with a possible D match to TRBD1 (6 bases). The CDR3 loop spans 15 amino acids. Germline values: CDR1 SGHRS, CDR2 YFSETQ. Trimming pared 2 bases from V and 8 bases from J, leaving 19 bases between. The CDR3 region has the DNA TGCGCCAGCAGCTTAGACCCTCTCAAGGACAGCGGCTACACCTTC. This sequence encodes CASSLDPLKDSGYTF.

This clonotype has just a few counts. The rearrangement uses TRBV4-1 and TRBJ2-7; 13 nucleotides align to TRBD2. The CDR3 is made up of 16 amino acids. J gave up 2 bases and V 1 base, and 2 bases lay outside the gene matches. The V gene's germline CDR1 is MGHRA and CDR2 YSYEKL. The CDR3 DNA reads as TGCGCCAGCAGCCAAGGACTAGCGGGGGGAGCCTACGAGCAGTACTTC. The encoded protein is CASSQGLAGGAYEQYF.

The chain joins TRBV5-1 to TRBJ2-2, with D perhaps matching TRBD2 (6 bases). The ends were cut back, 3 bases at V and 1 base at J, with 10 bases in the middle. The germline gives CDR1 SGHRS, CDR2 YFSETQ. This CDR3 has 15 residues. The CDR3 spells CASSWDGGNTGELFF. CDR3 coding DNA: TGCGCCAGCAGCTGGGACGGGGGGAACACCGGGGAGCTGTTTTTT. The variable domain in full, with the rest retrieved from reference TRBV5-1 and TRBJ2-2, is KAGVTQTPRYLIKTRGQQVTLSCSPISGHRSVSWYQQTPGQGLQFLFEYFSETQRNKGNFPGRFSGRQFSNSRSEMNVSTLELGDSALYLCASSWDGGNTGELFFGEGSRLTVL.

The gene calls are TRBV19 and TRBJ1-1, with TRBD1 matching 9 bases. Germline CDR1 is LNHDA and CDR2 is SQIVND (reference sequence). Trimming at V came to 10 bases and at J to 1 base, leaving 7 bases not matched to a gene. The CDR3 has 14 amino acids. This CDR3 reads CATDRGQGNTEAFF. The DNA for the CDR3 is TGTGCCACCGACAGGGGACAGGGGAACACTGAAGCTTTCTTT.

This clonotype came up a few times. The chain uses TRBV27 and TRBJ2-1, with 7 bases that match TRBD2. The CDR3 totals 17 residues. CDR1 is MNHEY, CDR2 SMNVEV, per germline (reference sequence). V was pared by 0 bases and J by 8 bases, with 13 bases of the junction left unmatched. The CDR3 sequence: CASSLSPEAGAVDEQFF. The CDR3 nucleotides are TGTGCCAGCAGTTTATCGCCCGAGGCGGGAGCTGTCGATGAGCAGTTCTTC.